This T cell receptor (beta chain) was recovered during a study of radiation and T cells in renal cell carcinoma. CDR3 length: 12 residues. Germline loops: CDR1 MNHEY, CDR2 SVGAGI. V lost 4 bases and J 4 bases, leaving 7 bases between the germline ends. Treatment given: treatment-naive control, cytoreductive nephrectomy. The assay was immunoSEQ multiplex PCR, and TCRdb's table has in-frame clones only and misses some. The sample yields some 14,000 clones, approximately 54% seen once. Study-wide findings and caveats: Dominant CDR3 motifs were more common in irradiated tumors than controls. Compared with controls, irradiated tumors showed greater TCR clonality.

In this sample, this clone turned up a few times. The antigen is not known. This TCR came from a man aged 50 to 59 with renal cell carcinoma. The chain combines TRBV6-5 with TRBJ1-1; no clear D gene. The sample in question was tumor tissue, obtained from a patient whose treatment was nephrectomy without radiotherapy. DNA for the CDR3: TGTGCCAGCAGTTTCGGCGGCACTGAAGCTTTCTTT. The encoded protein is CASSFGGTEAFF.